This TCR beta chain is from a study of blood T cell repertoires in COVID-19. This clone was detected only once. The sample has other DNA sequences that encode this CDR3 too. Germline V gives CDR1 SGHTA, CDR2 FQGNSA. V shed 3 bases and J shed 4 bases, with 10 bases lying between them. CDR3 length: 13 amino acids. Profiled with immunoSEQ multiplex PCR; TCRdb holds only in-frame clones, not every one. Of about 370,000 clones in the sample, around 89% are singletons; the top ten hold around 7%. This chain joins TRBV7-2 and TRBJ2-7; perhaps TRBD1 as D (5 bases). The receptor was derived from a man aged 18 to 29 with active or convalescent COVID-19. The source material was peripheral blood. CDR3 DNA: TGTGCCAGCAGCTTGGGGCGCATATACGAGCAGTACTTC. It specifies CASSLGRIYEQYF.